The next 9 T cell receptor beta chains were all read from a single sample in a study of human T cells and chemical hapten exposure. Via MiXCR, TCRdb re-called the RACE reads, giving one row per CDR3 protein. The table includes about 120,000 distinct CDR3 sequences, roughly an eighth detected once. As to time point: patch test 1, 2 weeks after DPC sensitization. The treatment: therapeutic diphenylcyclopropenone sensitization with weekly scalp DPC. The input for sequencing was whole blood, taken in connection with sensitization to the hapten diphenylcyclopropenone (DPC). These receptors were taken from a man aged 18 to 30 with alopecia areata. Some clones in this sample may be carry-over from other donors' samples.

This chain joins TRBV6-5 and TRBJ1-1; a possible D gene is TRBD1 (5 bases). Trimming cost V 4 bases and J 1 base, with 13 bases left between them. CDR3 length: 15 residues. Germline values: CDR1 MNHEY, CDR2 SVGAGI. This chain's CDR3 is CASSWGSQRNTEAFF. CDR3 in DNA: TGTGCCAGCAGTTGGGGGTCTCAACGGAACACTGAAGCTTTCTTT.

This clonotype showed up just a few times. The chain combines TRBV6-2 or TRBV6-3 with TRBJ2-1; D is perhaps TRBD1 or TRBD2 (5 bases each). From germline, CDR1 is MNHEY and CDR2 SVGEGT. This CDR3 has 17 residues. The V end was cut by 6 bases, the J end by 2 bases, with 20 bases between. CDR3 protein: CASSRPPLWGPYNEQFF. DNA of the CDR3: TGTGCCAGCAGCCGCCCGCCTTTGTGGGGACCCTACAATGAGCAGTTCTTC.

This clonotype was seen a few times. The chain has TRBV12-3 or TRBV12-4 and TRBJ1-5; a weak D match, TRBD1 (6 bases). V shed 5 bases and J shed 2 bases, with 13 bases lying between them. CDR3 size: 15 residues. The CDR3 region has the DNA TGTGCCAGCAGTAAACTGAGGGGGGGCAATCAGCCCCAGCATTTT. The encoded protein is CASSKLRGGNQPQHF.

The DNA of the CDR3 is TGTGCCACCTCCCGGGGCTACGAGCAGTACTTC. Protein sequence: CATSRGYEQYF. The chain joins TRBV10-3 to TRBJ2-7; possible D gene TRBD2, 5 bases. This CDR3 spans 11 amino acids. Trimming removed 10 bases at V and 3 bases at J, with 10 bases between. Germline V CDR1 and CDR2: ENHRY, SYGVKD.

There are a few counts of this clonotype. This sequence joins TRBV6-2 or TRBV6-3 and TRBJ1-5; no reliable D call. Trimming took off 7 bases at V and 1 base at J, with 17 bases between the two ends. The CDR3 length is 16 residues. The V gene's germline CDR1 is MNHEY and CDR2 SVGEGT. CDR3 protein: CASTPLGSGSNQPQHF. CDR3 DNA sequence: TGTGCCAGCACACCCTTGGGGAGCGGAAGCAATCAGCCCCAGCATTTT.

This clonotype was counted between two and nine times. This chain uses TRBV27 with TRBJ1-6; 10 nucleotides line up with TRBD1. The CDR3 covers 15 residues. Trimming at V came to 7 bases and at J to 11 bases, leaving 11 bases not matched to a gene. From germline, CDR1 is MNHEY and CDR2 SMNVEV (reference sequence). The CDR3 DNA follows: TGTGCCAGCAACCCGGGACAGGGGAGAGTTGCACCCCTCCACTTT. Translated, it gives CASNPGQGRVAPLHF.

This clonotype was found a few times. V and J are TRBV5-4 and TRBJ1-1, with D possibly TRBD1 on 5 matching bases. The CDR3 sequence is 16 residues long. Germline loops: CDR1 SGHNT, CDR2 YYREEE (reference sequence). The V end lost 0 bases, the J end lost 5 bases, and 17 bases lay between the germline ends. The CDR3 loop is CASSLEGAGRGTEAFF. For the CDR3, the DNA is TGTGCCAGCAGCTTGGAAGGCGCGGGGCGCGGAACTGAAGCTTTCTTT.

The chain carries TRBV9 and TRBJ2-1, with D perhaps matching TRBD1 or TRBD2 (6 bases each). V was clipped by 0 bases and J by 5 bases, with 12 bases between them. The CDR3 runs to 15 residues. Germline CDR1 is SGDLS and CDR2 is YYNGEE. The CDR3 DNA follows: TGTGCCAGCAGCGTAGGTGGGGGGCTCCACAATGAGCAGTTCTTC. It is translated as CASSVGGGLHNEQFF.

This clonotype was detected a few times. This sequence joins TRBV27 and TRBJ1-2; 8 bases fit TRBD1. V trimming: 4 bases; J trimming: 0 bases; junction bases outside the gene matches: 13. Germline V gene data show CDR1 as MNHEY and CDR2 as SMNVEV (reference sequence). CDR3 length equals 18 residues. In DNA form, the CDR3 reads TGTGCCAGCAGTTCATTCTTAAGACAGGGGAGATCTAACTATGGCTACACCTTC. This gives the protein CASSSFLRQGRSNYGYTF.